A single sample gave rise to the 32 T cell receptor beta chains below, sequenced in a study of metastatic and nonmetastatic thyroid tumors. Among the patients, none had received any treatment before thyroid surgery. Via MiXCR, TCRdb re-called the PCR reads. This table has under 50,000 clones, 28% appearing once. The sample consisted of blood. The source of these receptors is a male donor with papillary thyroid cancer or a benign thyroid nodule (not recorded which). Some clones in this sample may be carry-over from other donors' samples.

This clone has a count of ten or more. The same CDR3 also results from other DNA sequences found in this sample. The CDR3 loop reads CASSIPSGGYNEQFF. CDR3 in DNA: TGTGCCAGTAGCATCCCATCCGGGGGATACAATGAGCAGTTCTTC. This sequence joins TRBV19 and TRBJ2-1; D possibly corresponds to TRBD2 (6 bases). CDR3 length: 15 residues. With 6 bases removed from V and 4 bases from J, the gap between germline ends came to 16 bases. Germline CDR1 LNHDA, CDR2 SQIVND (reference sequence).

CDR3 nucleotide sequence: TGCAGTGCTAGAGATCCCAGGGAGGGGACCGGGGAGCTGTTTTTT. It encodes CSARDPREGTGELFF. The J gene is TRBJ2-2, the V gene TRBV20-1; TRBD2 matches 7 bases. Germline loops: CDR1 DFQATT, CDR2 SNEGSKA (reference sequence). The CDR3 is made up of 15 amino acids. With 0 bases clipped from V and 5 bases from J, the junction kept 6 bases outside the gene matches.

The rearrangement links TRBV6-4 to TRBJ1-2, with a tentative D call TRBD1 (6 bases). Germline loops: CDR1 MRHNA, CDR2 SNTAGT. V was shortened by 6 bases and J by 8 bases, with 16 bases between the two germline ends. CDR3 size: 13 residues. CDR3 sequence (DNA): TGTGCCAGCAGCCAGGACAGAAGTAGAGGCTACACCTTC. Residues: CASSQDRSRGYTF.

This clone was counted at least ten times. V gene TRBV7-2 combines with J gene TRBJ1-1; D unclear. This CDR3 has 12 residues. Germline-derived CDR1 and CDR2 are SGHTA and FQGNSA. V was pared by 1 base and J by 8 bases, with 8 bases between. The CDR3 coding sequence is TGTGCCAGCAGCTTAGGTCGGGGAGAAGCTTTCTTT. It specifies CASSLGRGEAFF.

V and J are TRBV11-2 and TRBJ2-2; 7 positions agree with TRBD2. The CDR3 runs to 15 residues. Trimming removed 7 bases from V and 1 base from J; junction bases left unmatched: 6. Germline lookup yields CDR1 SGHAT and CDR2 FQNNGV. The DNA for the CDR3 is TGTGCCAGCACCACGGGCGGGGGGAACACCGGGGAGCTGTTTTTT. Translated: CASTTGGGNTGELFF.

This clone has only a few counts. The genes are TRBV12-3 or TRBV12-4 and TRBJ2-1, with a possible D match to TRBD2 (5 bases). Trimming removed 5 bases at V and 8 bases at J, with 22 bases between. This CDR3 contains 16 residues. DNA of the CDR3: TGTGCCAGCAGTCCTCCTCTGTGCGGTAGCGTCGATGAGCAGTTCTTC. This codes for CASSPPLCGSVDEQFF.

In its sample, this clone was seen many times. This sequence joins TRBV12-5 and TRBJ2-1, with TRBD1 identical over 11 bases. CDR1 is LGHNT, CDR2 FRNRAP, per germline. The CDR3 has 18 residues. V dropped 4 bases and J dropped 6; count of bases not matched to a gene: 14. CDR3 DNA: TGTGCTAGTGGTTCGAACCTAGGACAGGGGGCGGCGGGCAATGAGCAGTTCTTC. The encoded protein is CASGSNLGQGAAGNEQFF.

CDR3 amino acids: CASSLYENTEAFF. The CDR3 DNA reads as TGTGCCAGCAGCCTATATGAGAACACTGAAGCTTTCTTT. The chain carries TRBV7-2 and TRBJ1-1; D not resolved. The CDR3 spans 13 residues. The V end lost 5 bases, the J end lost 1 base, and 8 bases lay between the germline ends. Germline values: CDR1 SGHTA, CDR2 FQGNSA.

This clone was picked up a small number of times. This chain connects TRBV12-3 or TRBV12-4 to TRBJ1-6, with TRBD1 as a possible D gene (5 bases). The V gene lost 9 bases and the J gene lost 0 bases, with 9 bases spanning the gap. The CDR3 totals 14 residues. In DNA form, the CDR3 reads TGTGCCAGTAGACAGAGCTCCTATAATTCACCCCTCCACTTT. It specifies CASRQSSYNSPLHF.

In this sample, this clone turned up many times. The chain joins TRBV5-4 to TRBJ2-5; TRBD2 matches 9 bases. V shed 1 base, J shed 5 bases, and the junction held 18 bases outside the gene matches. CDR1 SGHNT and CDR2 YYREEE come from the germline V gene (reference sequence). CDR3 length equals 19 residues. The CDR3 nucleotides are TGTGCCAGCAGCTTGTCCCTCCTAGCGGGGCCCCCGATCCCGGAGACCCAGTACTTC. It is translated as CASSLSLLAGPPIPETQYF.

This clone was found many times. The chain recombines TRBV7-6 with TRBJ2-2, with no clear D. The CDR3 length is 15 residues. Trimming pared 3 bases from V and 0 bases from J, leaving 8 bases between. CDR1 and CDR2 (germline): SGHVS, FNYEAQ. This CDR3 is CASSFYPSNTGELFF. As DNA, the CDR3 is TGTGCCAGCAGCTTTTATCCCTCGAACACCGGGGAGCTGTTTTTT. The full variable domain, with the rest looked up from reference TRBV7-6 and TRBJ2-2, is GAGVSQSPRYKVTKRGQDVALRCDPISGHVSLYWYRQALGQGPEFLTYFNYEAQQDKSGLPNDRFSAERPEGSISTLTIQRTEQRDSAMYRCASSFYPSNTGELFFGEGSRLTVL.

Within the sample, this clone is medium-sized (0.01 to 0.1%). The V call is TRBV6-4, the J call TRBJ2-2, with D perhaps TRBD1 (5 bases). Trimming removed 2 bases at V and 4 bases at J, with 5 bases between. CDR1 and CDR2 (germline): MRHNA, SNTAGT. The CDR3 length is 13 residues. CDR3 sequence reads: CASSDQGTGELFF. The CDR3 DNA reads TGTGCCAGCAGTGACCAGGGCACCGGGGAGCTGTTTTTT.

This clone was seen a handful of times. J is TRBJ1-4 and V is TRBV19, with no clear D. Trimming removed 4 bases at V and 8 bases at J, with 14 bases between. Germline V gene data show CDR1 as LNHDA and CDR2 as SQIVND (reference sequence). The CDR3 runs 14 residues. CDR3 residues: CASSTVWPGEKLFF. The CDR3 DNA reads TGTGCCAGTAGTACAGTTTGGCCGGGCGAAAAACTGTTTTTT.

At least ten counts were recorded for this clone. V gene TRBV5-1 combines with J gene TRBJ2-3; 7 nucleotides match TRBD1. J was trimmed by 3 bases and V by 0 bases; bases with no gene match: 4. The germline CDR1 and CDR2 sequences are SGHRS and YFSETQ. CDR3 length equals 15 residues. CDR3 nucleotides: TGCGCCAGCAGCTTGGAGGGACAGCCTACAGATACGCAGTATTTT. Its protein is CASSLEGQPTDTQYF.

This clone has only a few counts. V and J are TRBV6-5 and TRBJ2-7; no firm D call. This CDR3 is built from 14 residues. Germline CDR1 and CDR2: MNHEY and SVGAGI. V was trimmed by 0 bases and J by 1 base, leaving 7 bases between them. The CDR3: CASSYSRLSYEQYF. The CDR3 DNA reads TGTGCCAGCAGTTACTCAAGGCTGTCCTACGAGCAGTACTTC.

This clone was seen many times. The chain is built from TRBV3-1 and TRBJ1-1; a weak D match, TRBD1 (5 bases). The CDR3 runs 14 residues. Per germline, CDR1 LGHDT and CDR2 YNNKEL (reference sequence). V was shortened by 4 bases and J by 9 bases, with 18 bases between the two germline ends. The CDR3 DNA reads as TGTGCCAGCAGCCGCCAGGGCGGCCCCAGTAAAGCTTTCTTT. Protein product: CASSRQGGPSKAFF.

This clone has ten or more counts. The gene calls are TRBV30 and TRBJ1-1; 9 bases agree with TRBD1. Germline V lookup: CDR1 GTSNPN, CDR2 SVGIG (reference sequence). After removal of 1 base from V and 5 bases from J, the junction contained 2 bases not matched to a gene. The CDR3 runs 13 residues. CDR3 residues: CAWSEDRGTEAFF. The CDR3 DNA is TGTGCCTGGAGTGAGGACAGGGGAACTGAAGCTTTCTTT.

This clone is classed as medium-sized. The chain links TRBV28 to TRBJ1-1; D remains unclear. CDR3 length: 15 amino acids. Trimming removed 5 bases at V and 4 bases at J, with 17 bases between. The germline gives CDR1 MDHEN, CDR2 SYDVKM. The CDR3 loop reads CASSLPTPASTEAFF. The CDR3 DNA is TGTGCCAGCAGTCTCCCAACGCCAGCTTCCACTGAAGCTTTCTTT.

Concerning this clone itself: In the same sample, other DNA sequences code for this CDR3. This chain joins TRBV13 and TRBJ2-7; 12 bases are a match to TRBD2. The junction had 5 bases not matched to a gene; V was cut back by 4 bases and J by 7 bases. Germline assignment: CDR1 PRHDT and CDR2 FYEKMQ (reference sequence). The CDR3 is 14 residues long. CDR3 region: CASSSSGRAYEQYF. The CDR3 DNA reads as TGTGCCAGCAGCTCTAGCGGGAGGGCATATGAGCAGTACTTC.

This chain connects TRBV28 to TRBJ2-7; D is unclear. This CDR3 region has 16 residues. Trimming took off 6 bases at V and 2 bases at J, with 20 bases between the two ends. Germline assignment: CDR1 MDHEN and CDR2 SYDVKM. The CDR3 nucleotides read TGTGCCAGCAGCCGTAGTCGTTGGCCTTTAACCTACGAGCAGTACTTC. Encoded protein: CASSRSRWPLTYEQYF.

This clone was detected only a few times. The CDR3 DNA reads TGCGCCAGCAGCTTCGCGGAGAGCTCCTACAATGAGCAGTTCTTC. Protein: CASSFAESSYNEQFF. This sequence joins TRBV5-1 and TRBJ2-1; D is unclear. Looked up from germline, CDR1 is SGHRS and CDR2 is YFSETQ. The CDR3 sequence is 15 residues long. V lost 2 bases to trimming and J lost 0 bases, with 9 bases between them.

V gene TRBV6-1 combines with J gene TRBJ1-5; no definite D call. The CDR3 loop spans 14 amino acids. Trimming left V 2 bases short and J 4 bases short, with 9 bases between. CDR1 and CDR2 from the germline V gene are MNHNS and SASEGT. The CDR3 DNA reads as TGTGCCAGCAGTGAAAAATCGGCAAATCAGCCCCAGCATTTT. Protein product: CASSEKSANQPQHF.

The chain uses TRBV4-1 and TRBJ2-1; tentatively, D is TRBD2 (6 bases). Per germline, CDR1 MGHRA and CDR2 YSYEKL. This CDR3 region has 15 residues. The V end was cut by 2 bases, the J end by 10 bases, with 18 bases between. CDR3 loop: CASSQPPPRDSEQFF. CDR3 in DNA: TGCGCCAGCAGCCAACCCCCCCCCAGGGACTCAGAGCAGTTCTTC.

A remark on this clone: At one boundary the junction diverges from the germline segment, which might be a read error. The V call is TRBV20-1, the J call TRBJ2-1, with D possibly matching TRBD2 (6 bases). Per the germline V gene, CDR1 is DFQATT and CDR2 is SNEGSKA (reference sequence). This CDR3 is 15 amino acids long. The CDR3 bases are TGCAGTGCCTCGAGTGGTCGGGGGTTAGACAATGAGCGGTTCTTC. As protein: CSASSGRGLDNERFF.

This clone came up many times. The V gene is TRBV6-1, the J gene TRBJ2-5; D possibly corresponds to TRBD1 (6 bases). CDR1 is MNHNS, CDR2 SASEGT, per germline. With 6 bases removed from V and 3 bases from J, the gap between germline ends came to 17 bases. This CDR3 region has 15 residues. The CDR3: CASRELQGSKETQYF. CDR3 DNA sequence: TGTGCCAGCAGGGAACTACAGGGCTCGAAAGAGACCCAGTACTTC.

Of note for this clone: The junction does not match germline at one end; this may be a read error. V gene TRBV13 combines with J gene TRBJ2-1; tentative D call: TRBD2 (6 bases). Germline V gene lookup returns CDR1 PRHDT and CDR2 FYEKMQ (reference sequence). The CDR3 totals 18 residues. In DNA, the CDR3 is TGTGCCATCAGCTTAAGGGGCGGCGGGGCCAGCTCCTACAATGAGCAGTTCTTC. This codes for CAISLRGGGASSYNEQFF. The full variable domain, its missing parts supplied by reference TRBV13 and TRBJ2-1, is AAGVIQSPRHLIKEKRETATLKCYPIPRHDTVYWYQQGPGQDPQFLISFYEKMQSDKGSIPDRFSAQQFSDYHSELNMSSLELGDSALYFCAISLRGGGASSYNEQFFGPGTRLTVL.

V is TRBV30 and J is TRBJ1-2; D unclear. V shed 4 bases and J shed 6 bases, with 15 bases lying between them. The CDR3 is made up of 13 amino acids. Germline assignment: CDR1 GTSNPN and CDR2 SVGIG (reference sequence). CDR3 loop: CAWKEAGSHGYTF. The CDR3 DNA reads as TGTGCCTGGAAGGAAGCGGGGAGCCATGGCTACACCTTC.

This clone has just a few counts. This chain links TRBV2 with TRBJ2-7; TRBD2 aligns across 9 bases. Germline loops: CDR1 SNHLY, CDR2 FYNNEI. The J segment lost 2 bases and the V segment lost 1 base, leaving 3 bases of the junction unmatched. This CDR3 has 15 amino acids. The CDR3 region is CASSEGGGRAYEQYF. As DNA, the CDR3 is TGTGCCAGCAGTGAAGGTGGCGGGAGGGCCTACGAGCAGTACTTC.

The table lists this clone with a few counts. The chain employs TRBV27 and TRBJ2-3; 9 nucleotides agree with TRBD1. V shed 1 base, J shed 4 bases, and the junction held 6 bases outside the gene matches. There are 16 residues in the CDR3. Germline values: CDR1 MNHEY, CDR2 SMNVEV (reference sequence). The CDR3 DNA is TGTGCCAGCAGTTTATGGCCGGGACAGGGCGCAGATACGCAGTATTTT. This encodes CASSLWPGQGADTQYF.

V is TRBV4-1 and J is TRBJ1-4; D ambiguous. Germline loops: CDR1 MGHRA, CDR2 YSYEKL. Trimming shortened V by 0 bases and J by 8 bases, and 16 bases separated the two germline ends. This CDR3 is built from 16 residues. The CDR3: CASSQDLSGSQEKLFF. The CDR3 DNA follows: TGCGCCAGCAGCCAAGATCTCTCCGGGAGCCAAGAAAAACTGTTTTTT.

This clone was seen just once. This chain links TRBV20-1 with TRBJ2-1; the match to TRBD2 covers 10 bases. Per germline, CDR1 DFQATT and CDR2 SNEGSKA (reference sequence). J was trimmed by 7 bases and V by 0 bases; bases with no gene match: 6. This CDR3 has 15 amino acids. CDR3 region: CSARDPSGRRNEQFF. The CDR3 DNA sequence: TGCAGTGCTAGAGACCCTAGCGGGAGACGTAATGAGCAGTTCTTC.

Points on this clone: Compared with germline, one end of the junction differs, possibly owing to a read error. The chain links TRBV20-1 to TRBJ1-1; TRBD1 agrees at 8 bases. CDR3 length: 11 amino acids. CDR1 is DFQATT and CDR2 is SNEGSKA in the germline V gene (reference sequence). CDR3 sequence reads: CSARDRGEAFF. The DNA of the CDR3 is TGCAGTGCTCGAGACAGGGGTGAAGCTTTCTTT.